The present T cell receptor (beta chain) was sequenced within a study of regulatory T cells in long-lasting Graves disease. V dropped 2 bases and J dropped 1; count of bases not matched to a gene: 6. The CDR3 is made up of 17 amino acids. Germline CDR1 DFQATT, CDR2 SNEGSKA (reference sequence). In its sample, this clonotype was seen a few times. Library construction for TCR beta used iRepertoire HTBI primers and Arm-PCR of CDR3 regions. TCRdb reanalysed the multiplex PCR reads using MiXCR and keeps one entry per CDR3 protein. The table records about 330,000 distinct CDR3 sequences, around 15% of them present only once. Sample time point: newly diagnosed GD, antithyroid drugs for less than 3 months. PBMC RNA was the source of the TCR library. The same sample was also studied in work on T cells in Graves' hyperthyroidism and ophthalmopathy. Per that study: Hyperthyroidism of Graves' type that showed no ophthalmopathy progression within 18 months was stable. Exclusions: uncontrolled infection, other autoimmune disease, pregnancy, lactation.

The clonotype comes from a woman aged 18-30 years with Graves disease. Sequenced here: peripheral blood mononuclear cells (PBMCs), sampled at new diagnosis, from a patient treated with antithyroid drugs. The chain employs TRBV20-1 and TRBJ2-2; 11 bases fit TRBD2. CDR3 protein: CSARSTSGIVNTGELFF. In DNA, the CDR3 is TGCAGTGCTAGATCGACTAGCGGGATCGTGAACACCGGGGAGCTGTTTTTT.